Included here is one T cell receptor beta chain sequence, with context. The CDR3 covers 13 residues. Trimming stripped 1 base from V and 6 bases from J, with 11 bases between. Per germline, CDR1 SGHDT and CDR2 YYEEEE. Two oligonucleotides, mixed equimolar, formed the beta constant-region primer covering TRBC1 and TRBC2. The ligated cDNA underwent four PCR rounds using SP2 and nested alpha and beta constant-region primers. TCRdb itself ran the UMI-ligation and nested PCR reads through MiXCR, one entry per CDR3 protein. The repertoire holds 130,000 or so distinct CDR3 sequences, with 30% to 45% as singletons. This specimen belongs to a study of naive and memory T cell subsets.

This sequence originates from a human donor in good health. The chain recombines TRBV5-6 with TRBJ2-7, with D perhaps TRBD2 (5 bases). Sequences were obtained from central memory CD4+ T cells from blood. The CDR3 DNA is TGTGCCAGCAGCTTGTCCCTAGCAGGCGAGCAGTACTTC. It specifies CASSLSLAGEQYF.